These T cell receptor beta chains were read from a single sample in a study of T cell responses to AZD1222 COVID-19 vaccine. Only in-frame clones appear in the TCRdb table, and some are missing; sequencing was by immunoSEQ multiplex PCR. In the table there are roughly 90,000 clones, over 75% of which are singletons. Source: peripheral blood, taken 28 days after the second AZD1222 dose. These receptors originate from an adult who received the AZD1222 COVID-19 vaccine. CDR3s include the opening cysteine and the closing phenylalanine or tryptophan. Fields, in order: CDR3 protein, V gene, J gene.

CASSFGLGTQNYEQYF	TRBV5-1	TRBJ2-7
CATTTGAVETQYF	TRBV12-3/TRBV12-4	TRBJ2-5
CASSLARGGYTF	TRBV11-2	TRBJ1-2
CASTHYNSPLHF	TRBV6-1	TRBJ1-6
CASSIDRVIGNTIYF	TRBV6-5	TRBJ1-3
CASSYGQGSPTF	TRBV7-9	TRBJ1-2
CASSPSEGEAFF	TRBV3-1/TRBV3-2	TRBJ1-1
CASSRRQGADEQYF	TRBV6-5	TRBJ2-7
CASSPASRTDTQYF	TRBV18	TRBJ2-3
CSAKQQETQYF	TRBV20-1	TRBJ2-5
CASSQEGLSNYEQYF	TRBV3-1/TRBV3-2	TRBJ2-7
CAWSVWSSGNTIYF	TRBV30	TRBJ1-3
CASSYGTGRYGYTF	TRBV3-1/TRBV3-2	TRBJ1-2
CASSQEVLNTEAFF	TRBV4-1	TRBJ1-1
CASSPQRAPAQYF	TRBV7-2	TRBJ2-3
CASSQSEGTGNTIYF	TRBV4-3	TRBJ1-3
CASSFGGNTEAFF	TRBV7-3	TRBJ1-1
CASSPSGNGAFF	TRBV5-6	TRBJ1-1
CASSQDRTAGGADTQYF	TRBV4-3	TRBJ2-3
CASSDSGWTYTF	TRBV9	TRBJ1-2
CSVTSGANTGELFF	TRBV29-1	TRBJ2-2
CATSDQSRDSNEQFF	TRBV24-1	TRBJ2-1
CASSPRVAESTDTQYF	TRBV5-4	TRBJ2-3
CASHKAGEETQYF	TRBV5-6	TRBJ2-5
CAWSVLGTRSQFF	TRBV30	TRBJ2-1
CASSQEGSPLHF	TRBV3-1/TRBV3-2	TRBJ1-6
CASRAGLSNQPQHF	TRBV2	TRBJ1-5
CASQLRGAPYEQYF	TRBV6-5	TRBJ2-7
CASSRWTSGVSYNEQFF	TRBV6-6	TRBJ2-1
CAWSVQGSTEAFF	TRBV30	TRBJ1-1
CSVGNRETTNEKLFF	TRBV29-1	TRBJ1-4
CASSFQRVYNEQFF	TRBV5-8	TRBJ2-1
CASSEDYQPYNEQFF	TRBV2	TRBJ2-1
CASSQDSEDQPFISYNEQFF	TRBV3-1/TRBV3-2	TRBJ2-1
CASSQGGSNEQFF	TRBV3-1/TRBV3-2	TRBJ2-1
CASSYTGAGANVLTF	TRBV7-8	TRBJ2-6
CATSDGDTGWGNEQFF	TRBV24-1	TRBJ2-1
CASSLGPRDSPLHF	TRBV5-8	TRBJ1-6
CASSSGSGTDTQYF	TRBV10-1	TRBJ2-3
CASSLGGSGGGEQFF	TRBV7-2	TRBJ2-1
CATSDPGSSGELFF	TRBV24-1	TRBJ2-2
CASSISEAHTGELFF	TRBV6-6	TRBJ2-2
CASSHHRAGGSGGKLFF	TRBV3-1/TRBV3-2	TRBJ1-4
CATTSRAHTATYEQYF	TRBV24-1	TRBJ2-7
CASSPTSGISGELFF	TRBV5-1	TRBJ2-2
CASSRRGTTEAFF	TRBV11-2	TRBJ1-1
CAISGQGQAYEQYF	TRBV10-3	TRBJ2-7
CASSQTANTEAFF	TRBV5-4	TRBJ1-1
CASSSVKNTEAFF	TRBV7-3	TRBJ1-1
CAIRPRAQETQYF	TRBV2	TRBJ2-5
CASSPGTASFGYTF	TRBV18	TRBJ1-2
CASSFFWRDEQFF	TRBV5-1	TRBJ2-1
CASSLSGQGRGETQYF	TRBV7-2	TRBJ2-5
CASSLFNSPLHF	TRBV13	TRBJ1-6
CASSLGGAGELFF	TRBV12-3/TRBV12-4	TRBJ2-2
CASSQETGEYYEQYF	TRBV4-3	TRBJ2-7
CASSGSGSRAYEQYF	TRBV21-1	TRBJ2-7
CASSLRLAGGTTDTQYF	TRBV5-4	TRBJ2-3
CASSLGGTGWNTEAFF	TRBV5-6	TRBJ1-1